The rows below give T cell receptor beta chains drawn from one sample of a study of yellow fever vaccine responses in identical twins. TCRdb re-called the RT-PCR reads through MiXCR, storing one row per CDR3 protein. Here the sample spans 20,000 or so distinct CDR3 sequences, roughly three quarters being singletons. This specimen consisted of T cells from blood (PBMCs), unsorted or a sorted subset (not recorded which), obtained before or after yellow fever vaccination (not recorded which). The receptors stem from a young woman who received the yellow fever vaccine. Both conserved end residues are part of each CDR3.

>TRBJ2-5|TRBV6-1
CASSFGGKWGQETQYF
>TRBJ2-7|TRBV11-2
CASSPGYEQYF
>TRBJ1-1|TRBV2
CASTTPGDTEAFF
>TRBJ1-2|TRBV28
CASSVTGVRESYTF
>TRBJ2-3|TRBV18
CASSPPGRFTSTDTQYF
>TRBJ2-3|TRBV11-1
CASSLVPGVFSTDTQYF
>TRBJ2-7|TRBV13
CASLKNLQLAVSYEQYF
>TRBJ2-5|TRBV29-1
CSALRGRAREETQYF
>TRBJ2-1|TRBV11-2
CASSDSDRSSYNEQFF
>TRBJ2-7|TRBV5-5
CASSWGDSSYEQYF
>TRBJ1-6|TRBV11-3
CASSVRRSSYNSPLHF
>TRBJ2-3|TRBV6-2/TRBV6-3
CASSYLSRTDTQYF
>TRBJ2-3|TRBV18
CASSPPGQRTDTQYF
>TRBJ2-1|TRBV11-3
CASSLVPFEQFF
>TRBJ2-2|TRBV29-1
CSVEVSTIHTGELFF
>TRBJ2-3|TRBV5-1
CASSFFPTDTQYF
>TRBJ1-6|TRBV3-1
CASSLDLGNSPLHF
>TRBJ1-1|TRBV27
CASSPGGMNTEAFF
>TRBJ1-1|TRBV20-1
CSASNTIVMNTEAFF
>TRBJ2-4|TRBV18
CASSPGGRAKNIQYF
>TRBJ2-1|TRBV18
CASSPSYGVGIF
>TRBJ1-1|TRBV7-9
CASSKGWVDTEAFF
>TRBJ1-5|TRBV5-6
CASSHMGQGVNWNQPQHF
>TRBJ2-5|TRBV3-1
CASSPADVQETQYF
>TRBJ1-1|TRBV15
CATSSDRRNTEAFF
>TRBJ1-4|TRBV10-3
CAISETGQNEKLFF
>TRBJ2-7|TRBV29-1
CSVGQGGFYEQYF
>TRBJ2-1|TRBV12-3/TRBV12-4
CASSLVQGNEQFF
>TRBJ2-1|TRBV6-5
CASSYSAEYNEQFF
>TRBJ2-2|TRBV11-3
CASSLLGGGAGELFF
>TRBJ2-5|TRBV5-4
CASSLRETQYF
>TRBJ2-5|TRBV29-1
CSVGGVTVETQYF
>TRBJ1-2|TRBV27
CASNPTGTSSGYTF
>TRBJ2-1|TRBV6-1
CASNRSGRVEQFF
>TRBJ1-2|TRBV25-1
CASSDRGSWYGYTF
>TRBJ1-5|TRBV6-9
CASSYQGQGLNQPQHF
>TRBJ2-2|TRBV10-3
CAISATSSRTGELFF
>TRBJ2-3|TRBV5-4
CASSLTPTSTDTQYF
>TRBJ2-5|TRBV3-1
CASSQDLGTASQETQYF
>TRBJ2-7|TRBV18
CASSVSGYEQYF
>TRBJ2-1|TRBV7-9
CASSLSGSSYNEQFF
>TRBJ2-7|TRBV7-6
CASSFDRGDEQYF
>TRBJ2-5|TRBV5-1
CASTVGQHQETQYF
>TRBJ1-1|TRBV5-5
CASSLVGARNTEAFF
>TRBJ1-4|TRBV4-1
CASSQDRGQGSEKLFF
>TRBJ2-1|TRBV6-4
CASCPGIGSYNEQFF